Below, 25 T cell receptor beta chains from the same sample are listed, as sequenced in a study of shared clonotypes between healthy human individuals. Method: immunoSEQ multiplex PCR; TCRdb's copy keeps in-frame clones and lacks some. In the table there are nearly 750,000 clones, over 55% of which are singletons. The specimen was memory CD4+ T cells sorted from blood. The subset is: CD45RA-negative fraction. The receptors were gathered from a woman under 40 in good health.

The CDR3, as DNA: TGTGCCAGCAGCTTAATGGTAGGCAATGAGCAGTTCTTC. Its translation is CASSLMVGNEQFF. This chain links TRBV7-6 with TRBJ2-1; D ambiguous. This CDR3 is built from 13 residues. CDR1 and CDR2 from the germline V gene are SGHVS and FNYEAQ. The V and J ends lost 2 bases and 6 bases respectively, with 8 bases between them.

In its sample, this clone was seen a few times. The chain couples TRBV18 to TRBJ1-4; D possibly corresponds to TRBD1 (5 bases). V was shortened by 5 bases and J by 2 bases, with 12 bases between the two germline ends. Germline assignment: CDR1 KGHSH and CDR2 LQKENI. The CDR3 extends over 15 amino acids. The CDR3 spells CASSSQGETNEKLFF. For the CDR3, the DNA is TGTGCCAGCTCATCGCAGGGCGAGACTAATGAAAAACTGTTTTTT.

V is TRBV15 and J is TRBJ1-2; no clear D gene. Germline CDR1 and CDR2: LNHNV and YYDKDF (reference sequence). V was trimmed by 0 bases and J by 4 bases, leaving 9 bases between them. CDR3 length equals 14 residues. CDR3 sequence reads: CATSRDLTPYGYTF. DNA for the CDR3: TGTGCCACCAGCAGAGATTTAACCCCCTATGGCTACACCTTC.

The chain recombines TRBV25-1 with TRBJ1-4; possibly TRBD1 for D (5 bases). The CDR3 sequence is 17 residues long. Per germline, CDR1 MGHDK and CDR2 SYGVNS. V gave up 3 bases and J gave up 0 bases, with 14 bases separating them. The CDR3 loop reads CASSDKPRVATNEKLFF. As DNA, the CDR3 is TGTGCCAGCAGTGACAAACCCAGGGTTGCAACTAATGAAAAACTGTTTTTT.

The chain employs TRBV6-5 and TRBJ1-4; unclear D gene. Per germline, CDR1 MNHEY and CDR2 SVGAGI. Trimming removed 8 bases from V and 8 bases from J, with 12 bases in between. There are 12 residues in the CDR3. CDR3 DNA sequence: TGTGCCAGCGCCACCCGGCGGGAAAAACTGTTTTTT. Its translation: CASATRREKLFF.

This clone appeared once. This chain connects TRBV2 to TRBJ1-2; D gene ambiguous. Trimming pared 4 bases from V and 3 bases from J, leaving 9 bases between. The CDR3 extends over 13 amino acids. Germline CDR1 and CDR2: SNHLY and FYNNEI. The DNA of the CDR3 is TGTGCCAGCAGTGTCGACACCGACTATGGCTACACCTTC. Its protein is CASSVDTDYGYTF.

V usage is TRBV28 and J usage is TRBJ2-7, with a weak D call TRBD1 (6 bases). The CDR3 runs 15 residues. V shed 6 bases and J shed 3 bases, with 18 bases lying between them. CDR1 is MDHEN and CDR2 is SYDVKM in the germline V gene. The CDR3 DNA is TGTGCCAGCAGACCGACCCCCGGGGACAACTACGAGCAGTACTTC. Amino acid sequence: CASRPTPGDNYEQYF.

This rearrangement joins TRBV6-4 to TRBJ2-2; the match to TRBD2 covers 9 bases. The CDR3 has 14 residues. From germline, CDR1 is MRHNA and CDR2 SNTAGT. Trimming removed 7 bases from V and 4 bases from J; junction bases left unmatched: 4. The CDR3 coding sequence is TGTGCCAGCACGGCGGGAGGGAGCACCGGGGAGCTGTTTTTT. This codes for CASTAGGSTGELFF.

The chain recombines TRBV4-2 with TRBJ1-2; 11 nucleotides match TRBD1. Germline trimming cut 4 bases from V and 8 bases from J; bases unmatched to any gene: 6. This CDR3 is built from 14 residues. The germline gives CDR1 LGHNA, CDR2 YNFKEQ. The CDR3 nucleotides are TGTGCCAGCAGCCCCCGGGACAGGGGGAAAGGCTACACCTTC. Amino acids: CASSPRDRGKGYTF.

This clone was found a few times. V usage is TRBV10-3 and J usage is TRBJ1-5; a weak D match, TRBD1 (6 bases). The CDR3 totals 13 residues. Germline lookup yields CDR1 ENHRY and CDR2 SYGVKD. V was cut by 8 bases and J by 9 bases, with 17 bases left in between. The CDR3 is CAIGSGEARPQHF. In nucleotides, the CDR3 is TGTGCCATCGGGTCAGGGGAGGCTCGGCCCCAGCATTTT.

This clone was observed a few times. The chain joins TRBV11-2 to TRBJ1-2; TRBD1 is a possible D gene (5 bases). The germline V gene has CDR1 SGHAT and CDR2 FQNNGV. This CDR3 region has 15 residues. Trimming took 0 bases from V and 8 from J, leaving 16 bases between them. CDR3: CASSLDRFGRDGYTF. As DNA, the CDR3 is TGTGCCAGCAGCTTAGATCGGTTCGGCAGGGACGGCTACACCTTC.

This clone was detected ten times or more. CDR3: CASSIAGTVYNEQFF. The CDR3, as DNA: TGTGCCAGCAGCATTGCCGGGACAGTCTACAATGAGCAGTTCTTC. The V gene is TRBV11-3, the J gene TRBJ2-1; 7 bases agree with TRBD1. The CDR3 is 15 residues long. V was pared by 5 bases and J by 3 bases, with 7 bases of the junction left unmatched. From germline, CDR1 is SGHNT and CDR2 YENEEA.

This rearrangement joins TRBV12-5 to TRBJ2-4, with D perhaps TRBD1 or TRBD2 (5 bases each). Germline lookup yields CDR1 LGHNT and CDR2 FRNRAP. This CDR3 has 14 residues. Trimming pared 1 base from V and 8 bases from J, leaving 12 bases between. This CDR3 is CASGLGSGRHIQYF. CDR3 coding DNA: TGTGCTAGTGGTTTGGGTTCAGGGAGACACATTCAGTACTTC.

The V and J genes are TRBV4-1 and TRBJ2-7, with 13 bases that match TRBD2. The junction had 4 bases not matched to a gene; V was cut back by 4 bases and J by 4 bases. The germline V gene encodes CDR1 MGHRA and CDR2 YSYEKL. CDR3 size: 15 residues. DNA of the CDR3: TGCGCCAGCAGCCCGGGACTAGCGGGACTTTACGAGCAGTACTTC. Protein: CASSPGLAGLYEQYF.

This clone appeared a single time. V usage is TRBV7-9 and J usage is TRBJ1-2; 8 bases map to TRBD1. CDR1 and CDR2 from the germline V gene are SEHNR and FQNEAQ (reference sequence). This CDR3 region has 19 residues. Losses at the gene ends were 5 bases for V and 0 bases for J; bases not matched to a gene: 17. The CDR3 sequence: CASSPLREDRGAANYGYTF. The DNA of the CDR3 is TGTGCCAGCAGCCCTTTAAGGGAAGACAGGGGAGCCGCTAACTATGGCTACACCTTC.

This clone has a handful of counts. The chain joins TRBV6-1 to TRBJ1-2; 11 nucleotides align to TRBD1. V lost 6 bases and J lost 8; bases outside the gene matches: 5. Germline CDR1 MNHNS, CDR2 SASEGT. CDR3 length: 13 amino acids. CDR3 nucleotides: TGTGCCAGCAGCGGACAGGGGGCGGGAGGCTACACCTTC. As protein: CASSGQGAGGYTF.

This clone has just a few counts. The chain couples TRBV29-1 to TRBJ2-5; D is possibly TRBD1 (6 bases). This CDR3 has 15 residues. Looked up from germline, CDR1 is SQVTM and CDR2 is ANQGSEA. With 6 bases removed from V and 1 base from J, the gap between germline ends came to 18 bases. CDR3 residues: CSVRGIGDSQETQYF. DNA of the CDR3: TGCAGCGTGAGGGGGATCGGGGATAGCCAAGAGACCCAGTACTTC.

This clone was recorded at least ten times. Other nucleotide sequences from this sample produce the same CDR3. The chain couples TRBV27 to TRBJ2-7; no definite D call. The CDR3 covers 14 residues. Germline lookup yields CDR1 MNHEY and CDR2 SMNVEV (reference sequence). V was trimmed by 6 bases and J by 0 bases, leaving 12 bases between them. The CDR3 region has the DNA TGTGCCAGCAGCCGGACGGGCAGCTCCTACGAGCAGTACTTC. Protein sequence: CASSRTGSSYEQYF.

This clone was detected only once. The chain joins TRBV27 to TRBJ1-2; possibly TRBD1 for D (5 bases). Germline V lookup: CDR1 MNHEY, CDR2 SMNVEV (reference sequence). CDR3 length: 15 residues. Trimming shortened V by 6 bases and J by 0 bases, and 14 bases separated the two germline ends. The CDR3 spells CASRPLRVSNYGYTF. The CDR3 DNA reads TGTGCCAGCAGACCCCTCAGGGTTTCTAACTATGGCTACACCTTC.

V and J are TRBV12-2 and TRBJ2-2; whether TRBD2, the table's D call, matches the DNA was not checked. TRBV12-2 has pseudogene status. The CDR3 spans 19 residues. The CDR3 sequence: CASRLAGLAGGQNTGELFF. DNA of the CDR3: TGTGCAAGTCGCTTAGCAGGACTAGCGGGAGGGCAGAACACCGGGGAGCTGTTTTTT.

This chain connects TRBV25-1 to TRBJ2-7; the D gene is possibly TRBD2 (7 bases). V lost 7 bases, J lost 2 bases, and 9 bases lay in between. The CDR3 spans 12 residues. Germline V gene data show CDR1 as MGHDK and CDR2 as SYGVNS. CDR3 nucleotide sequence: TGTGCCAGCACGCGGGGGCCCTACGAGCAGTACTTC. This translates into CASTRGPYEQYF.

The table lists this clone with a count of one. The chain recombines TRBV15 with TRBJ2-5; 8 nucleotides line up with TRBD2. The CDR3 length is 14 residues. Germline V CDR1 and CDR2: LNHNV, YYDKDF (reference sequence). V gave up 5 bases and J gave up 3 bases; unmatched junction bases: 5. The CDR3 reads CATSPGGGKETQYF. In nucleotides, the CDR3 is TGTGCCACCAGCCCCGGGGGGGGAAAAGAGACCCAGTACTTC.

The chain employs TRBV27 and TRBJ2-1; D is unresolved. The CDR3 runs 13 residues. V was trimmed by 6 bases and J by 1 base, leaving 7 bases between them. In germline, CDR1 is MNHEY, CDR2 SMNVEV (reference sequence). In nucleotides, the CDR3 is TGTGCCAGCAGGGTTAGATCCTACAATGAGCAGTTCTTC. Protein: CASRVRSYNEQFF.

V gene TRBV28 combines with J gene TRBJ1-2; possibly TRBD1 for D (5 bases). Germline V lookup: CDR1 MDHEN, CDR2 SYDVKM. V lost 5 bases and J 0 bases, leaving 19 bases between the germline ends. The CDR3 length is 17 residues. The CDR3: CASSILWGPEANYGYTF. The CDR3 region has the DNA TGTGCCAGCAGTATCCTATGGGGACCGGAAGCTAACTATGGCTACACCTTC.

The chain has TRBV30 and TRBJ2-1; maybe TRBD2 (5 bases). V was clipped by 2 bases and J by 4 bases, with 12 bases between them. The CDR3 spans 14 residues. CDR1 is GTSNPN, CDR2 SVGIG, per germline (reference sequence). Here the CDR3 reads CAWSTRVGYNEQFF. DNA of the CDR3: TGTGCCTGGAGTACTAGGGTGGGATACAATGAGCAGTTCTTC.